Below are 21 T cell receptor beta chains sequenced from a single sample in a study of CD8 T cells in ankylosing spondylitis (dated by TCRdb to 2017 to 2019). Library creation used 5' RACE. Sequenced using an Illumina HiSeq 2500. Using fastp at Q25 and MiXCR, TCRdb reprocessed the public reads and kept productive beta chains. Entries that share a CDR3 protein sequence are merged under the most common genes and DNA. Within this sample are approximately 150,000 distinct CDR3 sequences, with under 20% of them counted one time only. The ten largest clones add up to roughly 30% of the sample. Their cognate antigens are unknown. What the research found in general, with its limitations: A TCR beta motif of roughly 8 highly homologous amino acid variants appeared characteristic of blood from ankylosing spondylitis patients.

Sequenced input: blood, either unsorted or a sorted T cell fraction (not recorded which). The receptors stem from a male donor with ankylosing spondylitis.

V and J are TRBV10-3 and TRBJ2-3; 8 bases line up with TRBD1. The CDR3 runs 17 residues. V shed 3 bases, J shed 2 bases, and the junction held 10 bases outside the gene matches. Germline-derived CDR1 and CDR2 are ENHRY and SYGVKD. The DNA of the CDR3 is TGTGCCATCAGTGAAACCGAGGGCAGGGGGCCCACAGATACGCAGTATTTT. Its protein product is CAISETEGRGPTDTQYF.

V and J are TRBV7-9 and TRBJ2-1, with TRBD1 identical over 7 bases. V lost 5 bases, J lost 5 bases, and 15 bases stayed unmatched. There are 17 residues in the CDR3. Germline loops: CDR1 SEHNR, CDR2 FQNEAQ (reference sequence). The CDR3 DNA is TGTGCCAGCAGCGACAGGGACCTTACGACTGCTAACAATGAGCAGTTCTTC. Protein product: CASSDRDLTTANNEQFF.

This clonotype was found a few times. The J gene is TRBJ2-2, the V gene TRBV7-2, with 8 positions matching TRBD1. This CDR3 spans 18 amino acids. Unmatched junction bases numbered 11, after V lost 1 base and J lost 4 bases. Per germline, CDR1 SGHTA and CDR2 FQGNSA. This CDR3 is CASSLGLAGTGFTGELFF. The CDR3 nucleotides are TGTGCCAGCAGCTTAGGGCTTGCCGGGACAGGTTTCACCGGGGAGCTGTTTTTT.

The V and J genes are TRBV6-1 and TRBJ2-1, with 11 positions matching TRBD2. The CDR3 runs to 13 residues. Trimming removed 8 bases from V and 4 bases from J; junction bases left unmatched: 1. Germline assignment: CDR1 MNHNS and CDR2 SASEGT. The CDR3 coding sequence is TGTGCCAGCGGGACTAGCGGTTACAATGAGCAGTTCTTC. This codes for CASGTSGYNEQFF.

The chain uses TRBV12-3 or TRBV12-4 and TRBJ1-1; tentatively, D is TRBD1 (5 bases). V lost 5 bases to trimming and J lost 4 bases, with 14 bases between them. This CDR3 has 14 residues. The CDR3 bases are TGTGCCAGCAGTCTTGCCAGGGTGGCCACTGAAGCTTTCTTT. It encodes CASSLARVATEAFF.

This clonotype has a handful of counts. The J gene is TRBJ2-2, the V gene TRBV12-3 or TRBV12-4; D perhaps matches TRBD1 (6 bases). This CDR3 contains 14 residues. Trimming cost V 5 bases and J 7 bases, with 14 bases left between them. In DNA, the CDR3 is TGTGCCAGCAGTGCCGCCCAGGGGAACGGGGAGCTGTTTTTT. Protein product: CASSAAQGNGELFF.

This clonotype has only a few counts. The chain carries TRBV29-1 and TRBJ2-7; TRBD2 matches at 9 bases. The germline gives CDR1 SQVTM, CDR2 ANQGSEA. V lost 0 bases, J lost 0 bases, and 3 bases stayed unmatched. The CDR3 consists of 15 residues. The CDR3 nucleotides read TGCAGCGTTGAAGAAATAGCGGGAGCCTCCTACGAGCAGTACTTC. It is translated as CSVEEIAGASYEQYF.

The chain employs TRBV4-1 and TRBJ2-1; 9 bases are a match to TRBD2. J lost 7 bases, V lost 4 bases, and 11 bases had no gene match. The germline gives CDR1 MGHRA, CDR2 YSYEKL. The CDR3 runs to 16 residues. The CDR3 coding sequence is TGCGCCAGCAGCCTCCGGGGTAGCGGGAGTTGGAATGAGCAGTTCTTC. It yields the protein CASSLRGSGSWNEQFF.

This sequence joins TRBV6-1 and TRBJ2-5; D call uncertain. The CDR3 length is 11 residues. In germline, CDR1 is MNHNS, CDR2 SASEGT. With 1 base removed from V and 7 bases from J, the gap between germline ends came to 4 bases. CDR3 amino acids: CASSEVGTQYF. In nucleotides, the CDR3 is TGTGCCAGCAGTGAAGTGGGGACCCAGTACTTC.

This clonotype showed up just a few times. A much larger clone differs by one base, so this may be a read error. The chain carries TRBV4-2 and TRBJ1-1; D uncertain. Looked up from germline, CDR1 is LGHNA and CDR2 is YNFKEQ. The CDR3 extends over 13 amino acids. The CDR3 spells CATAPGSNSEAFF. CDR3 coding DNA: TGTGCCACCGCCCCCGGCTCGAACTCTGAAGCTTTCTTT.

This clonotype has only a few counts. This chain joins TRBV12-3 or TRBV12-4 and TRBJ2-1, with 10 positions matching TRBD2. Germline trimming cut 5 bases from V and 8 bases from J; bases unmatched to any gene: 6. CDR3 length: 14 residues. The CDR3 nucleotides are TGTGCCAGCAGTCCCCTAGCGGGAGCGGATGAGCAGTTCTTC. It specifies CASSPLAGADEQFF.

The J gene is TRBJ2-7, the V gene TRBV27; the D gene is possibly TRBD2 (6 bases). The CDR3 has 16 residues. Trimming took 3 bases from V and 6 from J, leaving 21 bases between them. Germline CDR1 reads MNHEY; CDR2 reads SMNVEV (reference sequence). CDR3 in DNA: TGTGCCAGCAGTTTCGGAACGGATTCTCTGGGAGGCGAGCAGTACTTC. Its translation: CASSFGTDSLGGEQYF.

This clonotype was counted ten times or more. This sequence joins TRBV7-9 and TRBJ2-2; D uncertain. Trimming took off 6 bases at V and 6 bases at J, with 5 bases between the two ends. In germline, CDR1 is SEHNR, CDR2 FQNEAQ (reference sequence). CDR3 length: 11 residues. The CDR3 loop is CASSYPGELFF. Written as DNA, the CDR3 is TGTGCCAGCAGTTACCCCGGGGAGCTGTTTTTT.

This chain links TRBV18 with TRBJ1-1; TRBD1 aligns across 11 bases. V gave up 3 bases and J gave up 1 base; unmatched junction bases: 1. The CDR3 has 15 amino acids. The germline V gene has CDR1 KGHSH and CDR2 LQKENI. CDR3 coding DNA: TGTGCCAGCTCACCCGGGACAGGGGGGAACACTGAAGCTTTCTTT. Residues: CASSPGTGGNTEAFF.

This clonotype was observed a handful of times. J is TRBJ2-2 and V is TRBV9; D unresolved. V was pared by 1 base and J by 0 bases, with 10 bases between. This CDR3 contains 16 residues. Germline CDR1 SGDLS, CDR2 YYNGEE. The CDR3 region is CASSVSGNANTGELFF. Here the CDR3 DNA reads TGTGCCAGCAGCGTATCTGGTAACGCGAACACCGGGGAGCTGTTTTTT.

The CDR3 bases are TGTGCCAGCAGTATTTATCAGGGGGGGTCCTACGAGCAGTACTTC. Translating it yields CASSIYQGGSYEQYF. The chain uses TRBV28 and TRBJ2-7; D could derive from TRBD1 or TRBD2 (7 bases each). Trimming removed 5 bases from V and 1 base from J, with 15 bases in between. This CDR3 spans 15 amino acids. CDR1 is MDHEN and CDR2 is SYDVKM in the germline V gene. Full variable domain (outside the CDR3, taken from reference TRBV28 and TRBJ2-7): DVKVTQSSRYLVKRTGEKVFLECVQDMDHENMFWYRQDPGLGLRLIYFSYDVKMKEKGDIPEGYSVSREKKERFSLILESASTNQTSMYLCASSIYQGGSYEQYFGPGTRLTVT.

The J gene is TRBJ1-1, the V gene TRBV29-1; D remains ambiguous. Trimming took off 5 bases at V and 1 base at J, with 8 bases between the two ends. This CDR3 contains 12 residues. The germline V gene encodes CDR1 SQVTM and CDR2 ANQGSEA. The CDR3 region has the DNA TGCAGCGTTTTCACCCAGAACACTGAAGCTTTCTTT. Protein: CSVFTQNTEAFF.

The rearrangement joins TRBV5-1 to TRBJ2-7; maybe TRBD1 (5 bases). Trimming took off 0 bases at V and 2 bases at J, with 15 bases between the two ends. CDR3 length: 16 amino acids. Germline values: CDR1 SGHRS, CDR2 YFSETQ. The CDR3 spells CASSLALDRITYEQYF. For the CDR3, the DNA is TGCGCCAGCAGCTTGGCCCTAGACAGAATAACCTACGAGCAGTACTTC. Full variable domain (outside the CDR3, taken from reference TRBV5-1 and TRBJ2-7): KAGVTQTPRYLIKTRGQQVTLSCSPISGHRSVSWYQQTPGQGLQFLFEYFSETQRNKGNFPGRFSGRQFSNSRSEMNVSTLELGDSALYLCASSLALDRITYEQYFGPGTRLTVT.

Only a few counts were recorded for this clonotype. The rearrangement uses TRBV5-1 and TRBJ2-1; D may be TRBD2 (5 bases). There are 14 residues in the CDR3. Trimming took 2 bases from V and 2 from J, leaving 8 bases between them. Germline CDR1 is SGHRS and CDR2 is YFSETQ. CDR3: CASSLETTYNEQFF. The CDR3 DNA sequence: TGCGCCAGCAGCTTAGAGACTACCTACAATGAGCAGTTCTTC.

This chain connects TRBV7-9 to TRBJ2-2; no reliable D call. This CDR3 has 15 amino acids. Germline V lookup: CDR1 SEHNR, CDR2 FQNEAQ (reference sequence). V lost 6 bases and J lost 5, with 16 bases in between. As DNA, the CDR3 is TGTGCCAGCAGGACGCAAGATTGGAATACCGGGGAGCTGTTTTTT. This codes for CASRTQDWNTGELFF.

The chain has TRBV7-9 and TRBJ2-7; 7 nucleotides line up with TRBD2. With V trimmed by 3 bases and J by 7 bases, 6 bases remained unmatched. The CDR3 is 13 amino acids. Germline lookup yields CDR1 SEHNR and CDR2 FQNEAQ (reference sequence). The CDR3 spells CASSFLAAEEQYF. CDR3 nucleotide sequence: TGTGCCAGCAGCTTCCTAGCGGCGGAGGAGCAGTACTTC.